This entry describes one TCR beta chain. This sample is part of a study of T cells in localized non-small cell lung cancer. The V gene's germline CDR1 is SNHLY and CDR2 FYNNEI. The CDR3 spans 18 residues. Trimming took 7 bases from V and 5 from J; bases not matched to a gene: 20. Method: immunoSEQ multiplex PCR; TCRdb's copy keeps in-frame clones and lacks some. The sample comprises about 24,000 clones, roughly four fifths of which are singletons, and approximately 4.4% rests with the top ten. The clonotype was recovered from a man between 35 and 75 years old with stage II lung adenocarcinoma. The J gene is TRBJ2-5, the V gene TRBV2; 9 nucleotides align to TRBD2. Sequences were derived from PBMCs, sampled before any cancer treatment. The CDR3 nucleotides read TGTGCCAGCACCTTCGGGGGAAGCGGGGGGAAGACTAGGGAGACCCAGTACTTC. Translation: CASTFGGSGGKTRETQYF.